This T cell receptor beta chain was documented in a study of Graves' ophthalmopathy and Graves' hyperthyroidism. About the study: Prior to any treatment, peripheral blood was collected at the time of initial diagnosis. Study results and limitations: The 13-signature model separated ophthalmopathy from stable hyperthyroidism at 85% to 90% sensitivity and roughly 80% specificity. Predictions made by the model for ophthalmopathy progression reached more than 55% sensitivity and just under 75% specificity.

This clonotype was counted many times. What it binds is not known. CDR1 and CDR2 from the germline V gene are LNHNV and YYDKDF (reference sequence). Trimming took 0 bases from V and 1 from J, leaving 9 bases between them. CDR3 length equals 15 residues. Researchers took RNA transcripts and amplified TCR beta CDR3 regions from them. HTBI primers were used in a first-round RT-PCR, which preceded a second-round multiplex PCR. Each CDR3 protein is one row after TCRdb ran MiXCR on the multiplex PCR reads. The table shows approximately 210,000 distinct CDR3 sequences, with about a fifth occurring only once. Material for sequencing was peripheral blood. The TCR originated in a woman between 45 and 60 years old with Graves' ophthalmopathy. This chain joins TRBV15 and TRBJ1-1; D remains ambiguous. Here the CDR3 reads CATSRDRFGNTEAFF. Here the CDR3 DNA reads TGTGCCACCAGCAGAGACAGGTTCGGGAACACTGAAGCTTTCTTT.